Here is one TCR beta chain with its context. Its antigen is not identified. Compared with germline, one end of the junction differs, possibly owing to a read error. The CDR3 is 13 amino acids. Looked up from germline, CDR1 is SSHAT and CDR2 is FNYEAQ (reference sequence). The assay was immunoSEQ multiplex PCR, and TCRdb's table has in-frame clones only and misses some. The data contain 60,000 to 75,000 clones, roughly 94% of them seen just once; the ten biggest clones take up 1.6%. This sample is drawn from a study of T cell clonotyping in hematopoietic cell transplantation. General study points: Higher Inverse Simpson Index values in graft donor and pretransplant recipient predicted broader posttransplant TCR diversity.

Input material: peripheral blood mononuclear cells. V usage is TRBV7-7 and J usage is TRBJ1-6; D remains unclear. The receptor was derived from a man aged 45 to 65 in good health. Some clones in this sample may be carry-over from other donors' samples. The CDR3, as DNA: TGTGCTAGCAGCTTAGAGTATAATTCACCCCTCCACTTT. Translating it yields CASSLEYNSPLHF.